These 15 T cell receptor beta chains were sequenced from one sample in a study of vaccination and CD4 T cells after COVID-19. The Oncomine TCR Beta short-read assay sequenced DNA from cultured CD4+ T cells. One entry per CDR3 protein results from TCRdb running MiXCR on the PCR reads. The table records roughly 16,000 distinct CDR3 sequences, roughly 80% of them present only once. Treatment specified: roughly 10-day PBMC culture with coronavirus spike peptide pools or control peptides (ViraFEST assay). Their specific antigens are unknown. This material consisted of CD4+ T cells from blood, cultured in vitro, taken after SARS-CoV-2 vaccination. All receptors come from a human donor who received a COVID-19 vaccine.

This clonotype turned up a few times. The chain employs TRBV25-1 and TRBJ1-6; D remains unclear. V was cut by 1 base and J by 9 bases, with 10 bases left in between. Germline V gives CDR1 MGHDK, CDR2 SYGVNS. This CDR3 contains 14 residues. The CDR3 bases are TGTGCCAGCAGTGAATGGGGAGTCGGTTCACCCCTCCACTTT. Translated: CASSEWGVGSPLHF.

The V gene is TRBV30, the J gene TRBJ2-5; TRBD1 matches at 11 bases. Germline CDR1 reads GTSNPN; CDR2 reads SVGIG (reference sequence). Trimming removed 1 base from V and 2 bases from J; junction bases left unmatched: 0. The CDR3 length is 14 residues. The CDR3 bases are TGTGCCTGGAGTGGGGACAGGGGGCAAGAGACCCAGTACTTC. Amino acid sequence: CAWSGDRGQETQYF.

J is TRBJ2-3 and V is TRBV6-2 or TRBV6-3, with unresolved D. Trimming left V 2 bases short and J 5 bases short, with 11 bases between. Germline CDR1 is MNHEY and CDR2 is SVGEGT. The CDR3 sequence is 14 residues long. This CDR3 reads CASSYGRAVDTQYF. The DNA of the CDR3 is TGTGCCAGCAGTTACGGACGGGCGGTAGATACGCAGTATTTT.

The chain joins TRBV6-1 to TRBJ2-3; 9 positions match TRBD2. V lost 5 bases and J lost 2; bases outside the gene matches: 14. CDR1 and CDR2 from the germline V gene are MNHNS and SASEGT. The CDR3 runs 18 residues. CDR3 nucleotide sequence: TGTGCCAGCAGTCCCGGGGTAGCGGGGGCGAAAACCACAGATACGCAGTATTTT. This translates into CASSPGVAGAKTTDTQYF.

J is TRBJ1-6 and V is TRBV10-1; 8 bases are shared with TRBD1. The CDR3 has 15 residues. CDR1 and CDR2 (germline): WNHNN, SYGVQD (reference sequence). Trimming cost V 3 bases and J 7 bases; bases outside gene matches: 5. The CDR3 sequence: CASSDDRGRNSPLHF. CDR3 bases: TGCGCCAGCAGTGACGACAGGGGTCGGAATTCACCCCTCCACTTT.

The genes are TRBV6-1 and TRBJ2-5, with D possibly matching TRBD2 (7 bases). Germline V CDR1 and CDR2: MNHNS, SASEGT. The CDR3 has 16 residues. The V gene lost 3 bases and the J gene lost 0 bases, with 14 bases spanning the gap. CDR3 in amino acids: CASSDVGGPYQETQYF. The CDR3 DNA follows: TGTGCCAGCAGTGATGTGGGGGGGCCGTACCAAGAGACCCAGTACTTC.

The chain is built from TRBV24-1 and TRBJ1-5; D is perhaps TRBD1 (5 bases). In germline, CDR1 is KGHDR, CDR2 SFDVKD. Trimming stripped 5 bases from V and 6 bases from J, with 10 bases between. The CDR3 is made up of 13 amino acids. The CDR3 DNA reads as TGTGCCACCAGTGCTGTGGGGGGTCAGCCCCAGCATTTT. As protein: CATSAVGGQPQHF.

CDR3 in DNA: TGTGCCGGCGGACGGGGCACAGATACGCAGTATTTT. Translated: CAGGRGTDTQYF. This chain connects TRBV6-1 to TRBJ2-3; D not certain. With 11 bases removed from V and 1 base from J, the gap between germline ends came to 10 bases. This CDR3 comprises 12 residues. Germline assignment: CDR1 MNHNS and CDR2 SASEGT.

The V and J genes are TRBV6-1 and TRBJ2-3; TRBD1 or TRBD2 may be the D gene (5 bases each). This CDR3 is built from 16 residues. In germline, CDR1 is MNHNS, CDR2 SASEGT. Trimming shortened V by 2 bases and J by 0 bases, and 12 bases separated the two germline ends. The CDR3 coding sequence is TGTGCCAGCAGTGAATTCCGGGACCTTAGCACAGATACGCAGTATTTT. Translating gives CASSEFRDLSTDTQYF.

J is TRBJ2-3 and V is TRBV20-1; 13 nucleotides match TRBD2. CDR1 and CDR2 (germline): DFQATT, SNEGSKA (reference sequence). V lost 0 bases and J lost 0; bases outside the gene matches: 15. This CDR3 is 21 amino acids long. The CDR3 nucleotides are TGCAGTGCTAGAGATTCGGGTAGACTAGCGGGGGGTCTGTCTAGCACAGATACGCAGTATTTT. Amino acid sequence: CSARDSGRLAGGLSSTDTQYF.

This clonotype was recorded once. As DNA, the CDR3 is TGTGCCAGCAGCCGACTAGCGGGCTTCACCGGGGAGCTGTTTTTT. Protein: CASSRLAGFTGELFF. The chain is built from TRBV27 and TRBJ2-2; TRBD2 matches at 10 bases. The CDR3 contains 15 residues. Trimming at V came to 6 bases and at J to 4 bases, leaving 5 bases not matched to a gene. Per the germline V gene, CDR1 is MNHEY and CDR2 is SMNVEV (reference sequence).

This clonotype was found a few times. The chain uses TRBV20-1 and TRBJ1-6; possibly TRBD1 for D (6 bases). The V gene lost 1 base and the J gene lost 7 bases, with 17 bases spanning the gap. The CDR3 runs 16 residues. CDR1 is DFQATT and CDR2 is SNEGSKA in the germline V gene (reference sequence). DNA of the CDR3: TGCAGTGCTAGAGCCAGGGGCGGATCAAGCAATTCACCCCTCCACTTT. It translates to CSARARGGSSNSPLHF.

This rearrangement joins TRBV29-1 to TRBJ1-1; the match to TRBD1 covers 11 bases. CDR1 is SQVTM and CDR2 is ANQGSEA in the germline V gene. Trimming took 4 bases from V and 5 from J; bases not matched to a gene: 6. The CDR3 covers 14 residues. CDR3 DNA sequence: TGCAGCGTTGCCCGGGACAGGGGGAAAACTGAAGCTTTCTTT. It codes for CSVARDRGKTEAFF.

The V gene is TRBV20-1, the J gene TRBJ1-6; D is perhaps TRBD1 (5 bases). Trimming stripped 3 bases from V and 4 bases from J, with 10 bases between. Germline CDR1 DFQATT, CDR2 SNEGSKA (reference sequence). CDR3 length: 14 amino acids. This CDR3 is CSARTADYNSPLHF. The CDR3 DNA sequence: TGCAGTGCTAGGACAGCCGATTATAATTCACCCCTCCACTTT.

The chain carries TRBV10-3 and TRBJ1-1, with 7 nucleotides matching TRBD1. V lost 10 bases to trimming and J lost 4 bases; unmatched junction nucleotides: 15. Germline CDR1 reads ENHRY; CDR2 reads SYGVKD. The length of the CDR3 is 15 residues. As DNA, the CDR3 is TGTGCCAGCTCCAGGGGGGCTTTAGGAGGCACTGAAGCTTTCTTT. It codes for CASSRGALGGTEAFF.